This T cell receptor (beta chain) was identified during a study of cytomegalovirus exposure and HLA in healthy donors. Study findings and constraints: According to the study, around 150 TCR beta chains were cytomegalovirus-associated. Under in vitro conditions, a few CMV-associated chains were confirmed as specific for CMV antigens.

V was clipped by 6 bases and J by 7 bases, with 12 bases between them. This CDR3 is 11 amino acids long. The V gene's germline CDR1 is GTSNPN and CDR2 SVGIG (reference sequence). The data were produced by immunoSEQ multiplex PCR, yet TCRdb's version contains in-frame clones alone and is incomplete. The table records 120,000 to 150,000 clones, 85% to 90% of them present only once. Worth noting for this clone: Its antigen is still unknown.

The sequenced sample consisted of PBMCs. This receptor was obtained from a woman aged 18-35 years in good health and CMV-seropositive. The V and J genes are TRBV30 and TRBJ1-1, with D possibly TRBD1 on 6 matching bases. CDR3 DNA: TGTGCCTGCTTGACAGGCGGTGAAGCTTTCTTT. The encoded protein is CACLTGGEAFF.